The rows below give T cell receptor beta chains drawn from one sample of a study of beta chain features in type 1 diabetes. Sequencing was performed with immunoSEQ multiplex PCR; in TCRdb, only in-frame clones are kept and a portion is missing. The sample carries 500,000 to 700,000 clones, 15% to 17% recorded once. Sequenced material: naive CD4+ T cells from blood. The receptors derive from a man between 18 and 35 years old in good health. The CDR3 runs from the conserved cysteine through the conserved F or W. The order of the fields is V gene, J gene, CDR3 protein.

TRBV6-6,TRBJ1-5,CASSYMTGGAPQHF
TRBV2,TRBJ1-1,CASSEQGAGMNTEAFF
TRBV5-1,TRBJ2-5,CASSPEPGTAFRGTQYF
TRBV9,TRBJ2-5,CASSVGGGIGQETQYF
TRBV7-6,TRBJ2-7,CASSLAGQGAYEQYF
TRBV19,TRBJ2-7,CASSYRGGPYEQYF
TRBV6-5,TRBJ1-1,CASSWPGNTEAFF
TRBV6-1,TRBJ1-1,CASRRGRENTEAFF
TRBV7-9,TRBJ1-5,CASSFDSYNQPQHF
TRBV30,TRBJ1-6,CASQGRSYNSPLHF
TRBV6-6,TRBJ1-2,CASSGKGEGGYTF
TRBV5-1,TRBJ2-2,CASSLIQGGGELFF
TRBV29-1,TRBJ1-2,CSVTPMQGGAYGYTF
TRBV18,TRBJ2-7,CASSPRQGITYEQYF
TRBV13,TRBJ2-3,CASSLRTGSGGDTQYF
TRBV6-6,TRBJ1-2,CASSYSQGRSYGYTF
TRBV10-3,TRBJ2-5,CAISEIRALAQETQYF
TRBV5-1,TRBJ2-6,CASSLDTGASGANVLTF
TRBV18,TRBJ2-1,CASSPIVLPGLAVRNEQFF
TRBV11-2,TRBJ1-2,CASSSRQVYGYTF
TRBV19,TRBJ1-5,CASSIGGSNQPQHF